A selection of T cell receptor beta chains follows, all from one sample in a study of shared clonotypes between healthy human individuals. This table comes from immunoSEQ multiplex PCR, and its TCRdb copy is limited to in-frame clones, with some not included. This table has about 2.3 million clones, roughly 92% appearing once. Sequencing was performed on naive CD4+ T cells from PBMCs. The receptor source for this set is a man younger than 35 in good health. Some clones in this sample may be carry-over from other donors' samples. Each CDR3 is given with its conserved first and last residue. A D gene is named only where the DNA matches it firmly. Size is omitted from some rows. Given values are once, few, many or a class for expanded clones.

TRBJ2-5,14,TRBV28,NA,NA,CASSLGGSRETQYF,TGTGCCAGCAGTTTAGGGGGCAGTCGGGAGACCCAGTACTTC
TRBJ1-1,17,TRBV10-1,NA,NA,CASSESFGWPTNTEAFF,TGCGCCAGCAGTGAGTCGTTCGGGTGGCCGACGAACACTGAAGCTTTCTTT
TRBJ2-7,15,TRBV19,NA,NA,CASSTPGGATYEQYF,TGTGCCAGTAGTACCCCAGGGGGGGCTACCTACGAGCAGTACTTC
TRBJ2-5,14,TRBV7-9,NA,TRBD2,CASSFGLAGETQYF,TGTGCCAGCAGCTTCGGACTAGCAGGGGAGACCCAGTACTTC
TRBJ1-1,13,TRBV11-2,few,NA,CASSFEGNTEAFF,TGTGCCAGCAGCTTCGAGGGGAACACTGAAGCTTTCTTT
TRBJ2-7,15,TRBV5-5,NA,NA,CASSSPGFSSYEQYF,TGTGCCAGCAGCTCCCCAGGGTTCAGCTCCTACGAGCAGTACTTC
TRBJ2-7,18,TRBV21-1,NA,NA,CASSIKTGTSGSLYEQYF,TGTGCCAGCAGCATCAAGACCGGGACTAGCGGGAGTCTCTACGAGCAGTACTTC
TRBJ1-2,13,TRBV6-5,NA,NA,CASSYSGNYGYTF,TGTGCCAGCAGTTACTCGGGAAACTATGGCTACACCTTC
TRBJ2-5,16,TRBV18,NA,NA,CASSPRTSDTQETQYF,TGTGCCAGCTCACCGCGCACGAGCGACACCCAAGAGACCCAGTACTTC
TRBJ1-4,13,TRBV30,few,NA,CAWEDGFNEKLFF,TGTGCCTGGGAGGACGGATTTAATGAAAAACTGTTTTTT
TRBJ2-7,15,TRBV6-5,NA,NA,CASRQDNGLSYEQYF,TGTGCCAGCCGCCAAGACAACGGATTATCCTACGAGCAGTACTTC
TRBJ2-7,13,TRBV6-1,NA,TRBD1,CASARTGVYEQYF,TGTGCCAGCGCGCGGACAGGGGTCTACGAGCAGTACTTC
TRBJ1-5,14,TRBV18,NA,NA,CASSPGTPPTPQHF,TGTGCCAGCTCACCAGGGACACCCCCAACGCCCCAGCATTTT
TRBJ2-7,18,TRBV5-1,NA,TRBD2,CASSFFAGGGRYPHEQYF,TGCGCCAGCAGCTTTTTTGCGGGAGGGGGAAGATATCCCCACGAGCAGTACTTC
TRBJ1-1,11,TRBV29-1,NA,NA,CSVGSLTEAFF,TGCAGCGTCGGTTCTCTCACTGAAGCTTTCTTT
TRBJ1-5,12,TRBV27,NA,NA,CASSLSNGPQHF,TGTGCCAGCAGTTTATCGAATGGGCCCCAGCATTTT
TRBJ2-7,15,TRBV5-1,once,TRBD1,CASSLDGRGRYEQYF,TGCGCCAGCAGCTTGGACGGCAGGGGGCGCTACGAGCAGTACTTC
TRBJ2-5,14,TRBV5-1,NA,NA,CASSSGTPKETQYF,TGCGCCAGCAGCTCCGGGACACCAAAAGAGACCCAGTACTTC
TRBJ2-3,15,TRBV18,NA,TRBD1,CASSPKGARTDTQYF,TGTGCCAGCTCACCAAAGGGGGCTAGGACAGATACGCAGTATTTT
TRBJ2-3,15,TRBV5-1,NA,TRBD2,CASSYIAGSTDTQYF,TGCGCCAGCAGCTACATAGCGGGGTCCACAGATACGCAGTATTTT
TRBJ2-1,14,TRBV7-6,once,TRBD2,CASSSLTSGNEQFF,TGTGCCAGCAGCTCATTGACTAGCGGAAATGAGCAGTTCTTC
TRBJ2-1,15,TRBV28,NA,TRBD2,CASSREGGVLNEQFF,TGTGCCAGCAGTCGGGAGGGTGGTGTTCTCAATGAGCAGTTCTTC
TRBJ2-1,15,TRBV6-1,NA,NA,CATTLPGSTRNEQFF,TGTGCCACCACCCTCCCCGGGAGTACGAGGAATGAGCAGTTCTTC
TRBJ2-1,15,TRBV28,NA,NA,CASSLAQGYNNEQFF,TGTGCCAGCAGTTTAGCCCAGGGGTACAACAATGAGCAGTTCTTC
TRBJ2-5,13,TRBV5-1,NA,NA,CASSLGTHETQYF,TGCGCCAGCAGCTTAGGGACTCATGAGACCCAGTACTTC
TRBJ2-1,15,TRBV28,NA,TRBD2,CASNRGTSGYNEQFF,TGTGCCAGCAACAGAGGGACTAGCGGCTACAATGAGCAGTTCTTC
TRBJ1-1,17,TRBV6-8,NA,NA,CASSYRQMGRMKSEAFF,TGTGCCAGCAGTTACCGTCAAATGGGGCGCATGAAGTCTGAAGCTTTCTTT
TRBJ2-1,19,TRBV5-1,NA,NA,CASSLEDGRPGPKLPEQFF,TGCGCCAGCAGCTTGGAGGACGGGAGACCGGGACCGAAACTTCCAGAGCAGTTCTTC
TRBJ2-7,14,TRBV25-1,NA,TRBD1,CARRTGGFSYEQYF,TGTGCCAGGAGGACAGGGGGCTTTTCCTACGAGCAGTACTTC
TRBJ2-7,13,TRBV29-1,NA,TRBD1,CSVRQGLYYEQYF,TGCAGCGTTCGACAGGGCCTTTATTACGAGCAGTACTTC
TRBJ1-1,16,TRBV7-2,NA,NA,CASSLLEGTEGTEAFF,TGTGCCAGCAGCTTACTCGAGGGGACGGAGGGCACTGAAGCTTTCTTT
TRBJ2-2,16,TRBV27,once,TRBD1,CASSIRDRGYTGELFF,TGTGCCAGCAGTATCCGGGACAGGGGGTACACCGGGGAGCTGTTTTTT
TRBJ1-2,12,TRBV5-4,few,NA,CASSERGYGYTF,TGTGCCAGCAGCGAACGGGGTTATGGCTACACCTTC
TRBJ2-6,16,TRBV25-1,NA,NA,CASSDGGGAGANVLTF,TGTGCCAGCAGTGACGGAGGGGGCGCTGGGGCCAACGTCCTGACTTTC
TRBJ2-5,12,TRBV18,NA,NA,CASSPRRETQYF,TGTGCCAGCTCACCTCGTCGTGAGACCCAGTACTTC
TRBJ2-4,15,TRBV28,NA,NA,CASITRTASQNIQYF,TGTGCCAGCATTACTCGGACGGCGTCCCAAAACATTCAGTACTTC
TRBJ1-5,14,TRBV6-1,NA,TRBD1,CASRRTGGNQPQHF,TGTGCCAGCAGACGGACAGGGGGAAATCAGCCCCAGCATTTT
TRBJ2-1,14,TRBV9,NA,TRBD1,CASSVTGQGNEQFF,TGTGCCAGCAGCGTTACGGGACAGGGCAATGAGCAGTTCTTC
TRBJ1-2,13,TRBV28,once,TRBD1,CASTRQGGYGYTF,TGTGCCAGCACTCGACAGGGGGGGTATGGCTACACCTTC
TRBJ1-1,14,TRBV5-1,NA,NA,CASSLGGMNTEAFF,TGCGCCAGCAGCTTGGGGGGTATGAACACTGAAGCTTTCTTT
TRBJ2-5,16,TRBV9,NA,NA,CASSVGGTPFEGTQYF,TGTGCCAGCAGCGTAGGCGGGACCCCGTTCGAGGGGACCCAGTACTTC
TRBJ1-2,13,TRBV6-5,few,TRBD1,CASSPTGNYGYTF,TGTGCCAGCAGCCCGACAGGGAACTATGGCTACACCTTC
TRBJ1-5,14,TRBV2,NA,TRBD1,CASSRDREYQPQHF,TGTGCCAGCAGTCGGGACAGGGAATATCAGCCCCAGCATTTT
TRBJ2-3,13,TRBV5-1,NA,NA,CASSLEFEGGKYF,TGCGCCAGCAGCTTGGAATTCGAGGGGGGGAAGTATTTT
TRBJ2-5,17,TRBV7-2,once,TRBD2,CASSLGYRLALRETQYF,TGTGCCAGCAGCTTAGGCTATCGACTAGCGCTGCGGGAGACCCAGTACTTC
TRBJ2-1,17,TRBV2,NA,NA,CASRGGLEGMGYHEQFF,TGTGCCAGCAGGGGTGGGTTAGAGGGAATGGGTTATCATGAGCAGTTCTTC
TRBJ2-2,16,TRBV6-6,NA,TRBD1,CASSRTGAFYPGELFF,TGTGCCAGCAGTAGGACAGGGGCGTTCTATCCCGGGGAGCTGTTTTTT
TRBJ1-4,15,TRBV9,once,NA,CASSVAPTVGEKLFF,TGTGCCAGCAGCGTAGCACCGACCGTGGGTGAAAAACTGTTTTTT
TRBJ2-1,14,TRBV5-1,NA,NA,CASSLVGGVNEQFF,TGCGCCAGCAGCTTGGTTGGTGGGGTCAATGAGCAGTTCTTC